This T cell receptor (beta chain) came from a study of blood T cell repertoires in COVID-19. On the study more broadly: Whether acute or convalescent, the COVID-19 samples came from the United States, Italy and Spain. PBMCs, B-cell-depleted T cells, or T cells were the source of the cDNA or gDNA that made up the material.

As processed by the authors: Reference gene primers were amplified, and this amplification served to estimate nucleated cell counts. Only in-frame clones appear in the TCRdb table, and some are missing; sequencing was by immunoSEQ multiplex PCR. The V and J calls and clone size are taken from that table; D and trimming were inferred from the DNA. The sample consists of 200,000 to 250,000 clones, around 91% of them appearing once. Deletions cut 0 bases from V and 6 bases from J, with 17 bases between. The germline V gene has CDR1 SGHNT and CDR2 YYREEE (reference sequence). The length of the CDR3 is 16 residues.

The chain joins TRBV5-4 to TRBJ2-3; D is undetermined. The sequence was obtained from a man aged 30-40 years who had been exposed to COVID-19. Material: PBMCs or T cells enriched from blood (not recorded which). CDR3 sequence reads: CASSLGVRSWADTQYF. Written as DNA, the CDR3 is TGTGCCAGCAGCTTGGGGGTAAGGTCTTGGGCGGATACGCAGTATTTT.